This entry lists 30 T cell receptor beta chains sequenced from one sample in a study of blood T cells in healthy people across ages. A J-beta primer mix and a sample-barcoded 5' primer were used in a second PCR of about 7 to 12 cycles. MiXCR, applied by TCRdb to the 5' RACE reads, yields one record per CDR3 protein. Of about 1.7 million distinct CDR3 sequences in the sample, roughly 28% are singletons; the top ten hold 7.7%. The sequenced sample consisted of blood. These receptors all come from a woman aged 25 to 39 in good health.

The chain is built from TRBV7-2 and TRBJ2-7; 7 bases match TRBD2. This CDR3 spans 12 amino acids. With 3 bases clipped from V and 8 bases from J, the junction kept 4 bases outside the gene matches. Germline assignment: CDR1 SGHTA and CDR2 FQGNSA. The CDR3 nucleotides read TGTGCCAGCAGCTTTACTAGCGAGAAGCAGTACTTC. The encoded protein is CASSFTSEKQYF.

As concerns this clonotype: The junction and the germline gene differ at one end; a read error may be behind it. The chain is built from TRBV5-1 and TRBJ2-4; tentative D call: TRBD1 (5 bases). The CDR3 runs 12 residues. The germline V gene encodes CDR1 SGHRS and CDR2 YFSETQ. The CDR3 sequence is CACSTTGPRRYF. The CDR3 region has the DNA TGCGCCTGCAGCACCACAGGACCCCGACGGTACTTC.

The chain is built from TRBV20-1 and TRBJ2-3; 8 bases are shared with TRBD2. After removal of 0 bases from V and 5 bases from J, the junction contained 7 bases not matched to a gene. CDR3 size: 15 residues. Germline CDR1 reads DFQATT; CDR2 reads SNEGSKA (reference sequence). CDR3 nucleotide sequence: TGCAGTGCTAGAGATGAGCGGGGGCCGGGAGATACGCAGTATTTT. Translation gives CSARDERGPGDTQYF.

This clonotype was picked up many times. V gene TRBV12-3 or TRBV12-4 combines with J gene TRBJ2-1; the match to TRBD2 covers 12 bases. The CDR3 totals 16 residues. V trimming: 7 bases; J trimming: 4 bases; junction bases outside the gene matches: 8. CDR3: CASTKTGTSGYNEQFF. The CDR3 bases are TGTGCCAGCACCAAAACCGGGACTAGCGGGTACAATGAGCAGTTCTTC.

This clonotype was counted many times. The chain uses TRBV12-3 or TRBV12-4 and TRBJ2-1; D may be TRBD1 or TRBD2 (5 bases each). V was shortened by 10 bases and J by 9 bases, with 22 bases between the two germline ends. CDR3 size: 14 residues. The CDR3 protein is CATAFSNVGTEQFF. DNA for the CDR3: TGTGCCACCGCGTTCAGTAATGTTGGGACTGAGCAGTTCTTC.

Many counts were recorded for this clonotype. CDR3 region: CSGTRGPKNIQYF. In DNA form, the CDR3 reads TGCAGCGGTACCCGGGGACCCAAAAACATTCAGTACTTC. The chain employs TRBV29-1 and TRBJ2-4; the D gene could be TRBD1 or TRBD2 (5 bases each). The V end lost 7 bases, the J end lost 2 bases, and 12 bases lay between the germline ends. Germline V lookup: CDR1 SQVTM, CDR2 ANQGSEA. CDR3 size: 13 residues.

Note on this clonotype: A much larger clone sits a single nucleotide away, making a read error possible. V and J are TRBV6-5 and TRBJ1-2; D may be TRBD1 (5 bases). The CDR3 loop spans 15 amino acids. Germline-derived CDR1 and CDR2 are MNHEY and SVGAGI. This CDR3 reads CASSHSTGTFYGYTF. CDR3 sequence (DNA): TGTGCCAGCAGTCACTCGACCGGGACCTTCTATGGCTACACCTTC.

This clonotype was recorded a few times. The rearrangement links TRBV5-5 to TRBJ2-1, with TRBD1 matching over 7 bases. V trimming: 3 bases; J trimming: 12 bases; junction bases outside the gene matches: 9. CDR1 is SGHKS and CDR2 is YYEKEE in the germline V gene (reference sequence). CDR3 length equals 13 residues. For the CDR3, the DNA is TGTGCCAGCAGCTGGATGGACAGGTTGGGGCAGTTCTTC. Translating it yields CASSWMDRLGQFF.

V gene TRBV20-1 combines with J gene TRBJ2-5; 15 positions match TRBD2. The CDR3 length is 15 residues. Germline V gene data show CDR1 as DFQATT and CDR2 as SNEGSKA (reference sequence). After removal of 6 bases from V and 2 bases from J, the junction contained 4 bases not matched to a gene. The CDR3 nucleotides are TGCAGTGCCCTCGGACTAGCGGGAGGGCAAGAGACCCAGTACTTC. As protein: CSALGLAGGQETQYF.

Ten or more counts support this clonotype. This sequence joins TRBV3-1 and TRBJ2-1; no firm D call. CDR3 length equals 12 residues. Trimming pared 2 bases from V and 3 bases from J, leaving 2 bases between. Germline V gene data show CDR1 as LGHDT and CDR2 as YNNKEL (reference sequence). The DNA for the CDR3 is TGTGCCAGCAGCCAACTCTACAATGAGCAGTTCTTC. Its protein product is CASSQLYNEQFF.

The rearrangement joins TRBV5-5 to TRBJ2-1; 12 nucleotides agree with TRBD1. There are 15 residues in the CDR3. Trimming cost V 3 bases and J 5 bases; bases outside gene matches: 3. Germline CDR1 reads SGHKS; CDR2 reads YYEKEE (reference sequence). CDR3 sequence reads: CASSWDRGPDNEQFF. The CDR3 DNA sequence: TGTGCCAGCAGCTGGGACAGGGGGCCCGACAATGAGCAGTTCTTC.

CDR3: CASRSQVLDEQFF. The DNA of the CDR3 is TGTGCCAGCAGGAGTCAAGTTCTCGATGAGCAGTTCTTC. The chain joins TRBV6-5 to TRBJ2-1; D not certain. Trimming took 6 bases from V and 8 from J, leaving 14 bases between them. The germline CDR1 and CDR2 sequences are MNHEY and SVGAGI. The CDR3 consists of 13 residues.

Ten or more counts support this clonotype. The chain combines TRBV12-3 or TRBV12-4 with TRBJ1-2; 7 nucleotides align to TRBD1. The CDR3 spans 13 residues. V lost 8 bases to trimming and J lost 8 bases; unmatched junction nucleotides: 11. CDR3: CASGPTGIGGYTF. In DNA, the CDR3 is TGTGCCAGCGGACCGACAGGGATCGGGGGCTACACCTTC.

This clonotype was counted once. An end of the junction differs from the germline gene, which may be a read error. This chain uses TRBV7-6 with TRBJ2-1, with 9 nucleotides matching TRBD2. The CDR3 has 17 amino acids. Germline CDR1 SGHVS, CDR2 FNYEAQ. In nucleotides, the CDR3 is TGTGCCAACAGCCCATTGGCTAGCGGGACGATATACAATGAGCAGTTCTTC. It codes for CANSPLASGTIYNEQFF.

This clonotype was counted only a few times. This chain joins TRBV20-1 and TRBJ1-4; D gene ambiguous. The germline gives CDR1 DFQATT, CDR2 SNEGSKA (reference sequence). The CDR3 has 14 residues. The V end lost 3 bases, the J end lost 5 bases, and 13 bases lay between the germline ends. CDR3 in amino acids: CSASSFIPNEKLFF. CDR3 in DNA: TGCAGTGCTAGTTCGTTCATCCCCAATGAAAAACTGTTTTTT.

V usage is TRBV7-9 and J usage is TRBJ2-3, with TRBD2 matching over 14 bases. Germline-derived CDR1 and CDR2 are SEHNR and FQNEAQ (reference sequence). The ends lost 5 bases at V and 4 bases at J; junction bases unmatched: 11. This CDR3 has 18 amino acids. The CDR3 is CASSTTGTSGGGADTQYF. CDR3 DNA sequence: TGTGCCAGCAGCACGACCGGGACTAGCGGGGGCGGGGCAGATACGCAGTATTTT.

Ten or more counts support this clonotype. The V gene is TRBV12-3 or TRBV12-4, the J gene TRBJ2-5, with D possibly matching TRBD2 (6 bases). The CDR3 is made up of 14 amino acids. Trimming removed 4 bases from V and 5 bases from J, with 14 bases in between. This CDR3 is CASSYWGSGETQYF. The CDR3 DNA is TGTGCCAGCAGTTATTGGGGGAGCGGGGAGACCCAGTACTTC.

This clonotype was detected only a few times. The rearrangement uses TRBV7-8 and TRBJ1-1; no clear D gene. The germline gives CDR1 SGHVS, CDR2 FQNEAQ. The CDR3 contains 12 residues. Between the trimmed V and J ends, which lost 6 bases and 4 bases, there was a span of 9 bases. The CDR3 DNA follows: TGTGCCAGCAGTACAGAGTTCACTGAAGCTTTCTTT. Its protein product is CASSTEFTEAFF.

V is TRBV12-3 or TRBV12-4 and J is TRBJ2-3; a weak D match, TRBD2 (5 bases). Deletions cut 7 bases from V and 4 bases from J, with 15 bases between. The CDR3 is 14 residues long. Here the CDR3 DNA reads TGTGCCAGCATTGCCCCAGTGGGAGCAGATACGCAGTATTTT. It yields the protein CASIAPVGADTQYF.

This clonotype has a handful of counts. This rearrangement joins TRBV2 to TRBJ2-7; possible D gene TRBD2, 6 bases. The CDR3 is 11 residues long. V lost 6 bases, J lost 9 bases, and 12 bases lay in between. CDR1 and CDR2 (germline): SNHLY, FYNNEI. CDR3 sequence: CASRGEVRQYF. As DNA, the CDR3 is TGTGCCAGCAGAGGGGAGGTTCGGCAGTACTTC.

Turning to this clonotype: One end of the junction varies from germline; a read error may be responsible. The chain joins TRBV7-2 to TRBJ2-2; D could derive from TRBD1 or TRBD2 (5 bases each). Per the germline V gene, CDR1 is SGHTA and CDR2 is FQGNSA. The CDR3 runs to 15 residues. CDR3 bases: TGTGCCAGCAGCTTAGACCCTCTGGGGACCGAGGAGCTGTTTTTT. The encoded protein is CASSLDPLGTEELFF.

This clonotype appeared a few times. The J gene is TRBJ2-5, the V gene TRBV6-6; TRBD1 or TRBD2 may be the D gene (6 bases each). With 7 bases removed from V and 4 bases from J, the gap between germline ends came to 22 bases. The CDR3 sequence is 16 residues long. Germline CDR1 reads MNHNY; CDR2 reads SVGAGI (reference sequence). The CDR3 protein is CASNWGAGRVPETQYF. The CDR3, as DNA: TGTGCCAGCAATTGGGGGGCCGGGCGAGTTCCAGAGACCCAGTACTTC.

The rearrangement uses TRBV24-1 and TRBJ2-5; D ambiguous. Trimming removed 5 bases at V and 1 base at J, with 7 bases between. Germline assignment: CDR1 KGHDR and CDR2 SFDVKD. This CDR3 has 13 amino acids. The CDR3 sequence is CATSGEPQETQYF. The CDR3, as DNA: TGTGCCACCAGTGGAGAACCCCAAGAGACCCAGTACTTC.

This clonotype was counted at least ten times. The chain has TRBV5-1 and TRBJ2-7; 8 nucleotides agree with TRBD2. The CDR3 sequence is 15 residues long. Unmatched junction bases numbered 5, after V lost 1 base and J lost 2 bases. CDR1 is SGHRS and CDR2 is YFSETQ in the germline V gene. The chain's CDR3 is CASSLLETSAYEQYF. The DNA of the CDR3 is TGCGCCAGCAGCTTGCTAGAGACTAGCGCCTACGAGCAGTACTTC.

To note about this clonotype: A clone one base away is much larger, so this may be a read error. The rearrangement joins TRBV12-3 or TRBV12-4 to TRBJ2-1; D uncertain. The CDR3 has 13 residues. V was shortened by 6 bases and J by 9 bases, with 15 bases between the two germline ends. The CDR3 loop reads CASSNSRSSEQFF. The CDR3 DNA sequence: TGTGCCAGCAGCAATTCTAGGTCAAGTGAGCAGTTCTTC.

The chain joins TRBV25-1 to TRBJ2-1; 11 positions match TRBD2. Germline V lookup: CDR1 MGHDK, CDR2 SYGVNS. The junction had 2 bases not matched to a gene; V was cut back by 3 bases and J by 1 base. The CDR3 totals 16 residues. Here the CDR3 DNA reads TGTGCCAGCAGTGATCGACTAGCGGGGTCCTACAATGAGCAGTTCTTC. It codes for CASSDRLAGSYNEQFF. Together with reference TRBV25-1 and TRBJ2-1, the CDR3 gives the full variable domain: EADIYQTPRYLVIGTGKKITLECSQTMGHDKMYWYQQDPGMELHLIHYSYGVNSTEKGDLSSESTVSRIRTEHFPLTLESARPSHTSQYLCASSDRLAGSYNEQFFGPGTRLTVL.

This clonotype was observed a few times. The chain combines TRBV12-5 with TRBJ2-1; 8 bases are a match to TRBD2. This CDR3 is 13 amino acids long. V shed 7 bases, J shed 7 bases, and the junction held 6 bases outside the gene matches. Per the germline V gene, CDR1 is LGHNT and CDR2 is FRNRAP. In DNA, the CDR3 is TGTGCTAGTGAGGCCGGGACTAGTAATGAGCAGTTCTTC. Translating it yields CASEAGTSNEQFF.

This clonotype was counted between two and nine times. The chain is built from TRBV10-3 and TRBJ2-1; 8 bases map to TRBD2. Germline V gene data show CDR1 as ENHRY and CDR2 as SYGVKD. The CDR3 runs 15 residues. Germline trimming cut 11 bases from V and 5 bases from J; bases unmatched to any gene: 14. CDR3 nucleotides: TGTGCCGTAGGAGGGCTAGCGGGTAGTAACAATGAGCAGTTCTTC. Protein sequence: CAVGGLAGSNNEQFF.

The chain is built from TRBV12-3 or TRBV12-4 and TRBJ2-1; 7 bases are a match to TRBD2. Losses at the gene ends were 6 bases for V and 15 bases for J; bases not matched to a gene: 11. CDR3 length equals 12 residues. This CDR3 is CASSSLGGWAFF. CDR3 bases: TGTGCCAGCAGCTCCTTGGGGGGGTGGGCGTTCTTC.

This clonotype appeared many times. The rearrangement joins TRBV6-2 or TRBV6-3 to TRBJ2-1, with a possible D match to TRBD2 (6 bases). CDR3 length equals 13 residues. V gave up 4 bases and J gave up 6 bases, with 10 bases separating them. Germline loops: CDR1 MNHEY, CDR2 SVGEGT. CDR3 coding DNA: TGTGCCAGCAGTTGGGACTCACTCAATGAGCAGTTCTTC. It codes for CASSWDSLNEQFF.